The 23 T cell receptor beta chains presented below share a single source sample, sequenced in a study of monozygotic twins with inflammatory bowel disease. TCRdb reprocessed the 5' RACE reads and keeps a single row for each CDR3 protein, giving no DNA. The sample table includes approximately 400,000 distinct CDR3 sequences. The sample taken for sequencing was blood. The receptors originated from a human donor with ulcerative colitis or Crohn's disease, or a healthy co-twin of an affected twin (not recorded which).

This chain uses TRBV18 with TRBJ2-1. This CDR3 is built from 16 residues. Germline V gene lookup returns CDR1 KGHSH and CDR2 LQKENI. The CDR3 loop is CASSPPDRSSYNEQFF. The full variable domain, completed using reference TRBV18 and TRBJ2-1, is NAGVMQNPRHLVRRRGQEARLRCSPMKGHSHVYWYRQLPEEGLKFMVYLQKENIIDESGMPKERFSAEFPKEGPSILRIQQVVRGDSAAYFCASSPPDRSSYNEQFFGPGTRLTVL.

This chain joins TRBV7-6 and TRBJ2-3; the D call of TRBD2 rests on TCRdb alone, since no DNA is present to check it. The germline V gene has CDR1 SGHVS and CDR2 FNYEAQ. The CDR3 is 17 amino acids. The CDR3 is CASSLAAREFLTDTQYF.

The chain is built from TRBV5-6 and TRBJ2-1; the D gene TCRdb calls, TRBD2, cannot be checked with no DNA. The CDR3 consists of 14 residues. Germline V lookup: CDR1 SGHDT, CDR2 YYEEEE. CDR3 region: CASSLAGGRNEQFF.

This chain joins TRBV5-1 and TRBJ2-5; TCRdb gives TRBD1 as the D gene, but with no DNA this cannot be confirmed. The CDR3 totals 15 residues. CDR1 and CDR2 from the germline V gene are SGHRS and YFSETQ. CDR3 in amino acids: CASSHGSGTEETQYF. The full variable domain, in which reference TRBV5-1 and TRBJ2-5 provide the parts outside the CDR3, is KAGVTQTPRYLIKTRGQQVTLSCSPISGHRSVSWYQQTPGQGLQFLFEYFSETQRNKGNFPGRFSGRQFSNSRSEMNVSTLELGDSALYLCASSHGSGTEETQYFGPGTRLLVL.

The chain employs TRBV2 and TRBJ2-5; TCRdb's D call, TRBD2, is unchecked because there is no DNA. Germline loops: CDR1 SNHLY, CDR2 FYNNEI. The CDR3 is 13 residues long. CDR3 sequence reads: CASRRDPQGTQYF.

This chain joins TRBV30 and TRBJ1-1. The CDR3 loop spans 17 amino acids. The germline CDR1 and CDR2 sequences are GTSNPN and SVGIG (reference sequence). CDR3 residues: CAWSVKVGRERSTEAFF.

The chain recombines TRBV7-9 with TRBJ1-1. The V gene's germline CDR1 is SEHNR and CDR2 FQNEAQ (reference sequence). There are 13 residues in the CDR3. The CDR3 sequence is CASSLVLKIEAFF.

The genes are TRBV20-1 and TRBJ1-6; TCRdb picks TRBD1, but there is no DNA to check that call. CDR1 and CDR2 (germline): DFQATT, SNEGSKA (reference sequence). CDR3 size: 14 residues. The CDR3 here is CSANRGIDNSPLHF.

The V and J genes are TRBV4-1 and TRBJ1-3. The CDR3 is made up of 12 amino acids. Germline V gives CDR1 MGHRA, CDR2 YSYEKL. CDR3: CASSRLGNTIYF.

The chain joins TRBV6-1 to TRBJ1-1; TCRdb's D gene call, TRBD1, goes unchecked for lack of DNA. The CDR3 sequence is 15 residues long. CDR1 is MNHNS, CDR2 SASEGT, per germline. The CDR3: CASSQLQGAQTEAFF.

The rearrangement links TRBV20-1 to TRBJ2-3; TCRdb's assignment of TRBD1 cannot be checked, as there is no DNA. Germline assignment: CDR1 DFQATT and CDR2 SNEGSKA (reference sequence). The CDR3 consists of 16 residues. This CDR3 is CSASPLAGSRTDTQYF.

The chain links TRBV24-1 to TRBJ2-1; TCRdb picks TRBD1, but there is no DNA to check that call. Germline V gene data show CDR1 as KGHDR and CDR2 as SFDVKD. This CDR3 is built from 17 residues. CDR3: CATSDPGTYSDGNEQFF.

The chain has TRBV6-5 and TRBJ1-1; the TRBD1 assignment by TCRdb is unverifiable without DNA. Germline CDR1 is MNHEY and CDR2 is SVGAGI. This CDR3 has 13 amino acids. CDR3 protein: CASQPRQGGVAFF.

V gene TRBV7-2 combines with J gene TRBJ2-3; TCRdb lists TRBD1, though no DNA is available to test this call. The germline V gene encodes CDR1 SGHTA and CDR2 FQGNSA. This CDR3 region has 12 residues. CDR3 protein: CASSPRADTQYF.

The genes are TRBV5-1 and TRBJ2-2; TCRdb's D gene call, TRBD2, goes unchecked for lack of DNA. The CDR3 has 14 amino acids. CDR1 SGHRS and CDR2 YFSETQ come from the germline V gene. The CDR3 protein is CASSPPGPTGELFF.

This chain connects TRBV7-6 to TRBJ1-2; TCRdb's D call of TRBD1 is untestable without DNA. Germline CDR1 and CDR2: SGHVS and FNYEAQ. This CDR3 contains 17 residues. The CDR3 region is CASSPRDRDWSGYGYTF.

CDR3 loop: CASTSARAPTRNIGELFF. The chain links TRBV11-2 to TRBJ2-2; TCRdb names TRBD2, which stays unverified in the absence of DNA. CDR3 length: 18 residues. Germline loops: CDR1 SGHAT, CDR2 FQNNGV.

The genes are TRBV27 and TRBJ1-1. The germline V gene encodes CDR1 MNHEY and CDR2 SMNVEV (reference sequence). The CDR3 has 14 amino acids. Here the CDR3 reads CASSLFNSNTEAFF.

The rearrangement joins TRBV4-2 to TRBJ2-1; TCRdb gives TRBD1 as the D gene, but with no DNA this cannot be confirmed. The CDR3 contains 17 residues. Germline V gene lookup returns CDR1 LGHNA and CDR2 YNFKEQ. CDR3 region: CASSQDFGGPPYNEQFF.

The chain combines TRBV10-3 with TRBJ1-5; the D gene TCRdb calls, TRBD1, cannot be checked with no DNA. CDR3 length: 15 residues. The germline CDR1 and CDR2 sequences are ENHRY and SYGVKD. The CDR3 protein is CAISEGQGASQPQHF.

V gene TRBV11-2 combines with J gene TRBJ1-6; the D call of TRBD1 rests on TCRdb alone, since no DNA is present to check it. Germline V CDR1 and CDR2: SGHAT, FQNNGV. This CDR3 is 14 amino acids long. CDR3 amino acids: CASSSTAGPSPLHF.

Here the CDR3 reads CASSETPGLAGGNTGELFF. The gene calls are TRBV2 and TRBJ2-2; the TCRdb call, TRBD2, lacks DNA for checking. Germline-derived CDR1 and CDR2 are SNHLY and FYNNEI. The CDR3 contains 19 residues.

This chain uses TRBV5-1 with TRBJ1-1; TCRdb's D call, TRBD1, is unchecked because there is no DNA. CDR1 and CDR2 (germline): SGHRS, YFSETQ. The CDR3 sequence is 15 residues long. The CDR3 loop is CASRKNIQGNTEAFF.